This T cell receptor (beta chain) comes out of a study of PD-1 blockade in mismatch repair-deficient tumors. Study-wide results and limits: Tumor-resident clones, often undetectable pretreatment in blood, expanded then contracted after pembrolizumab.

Mismatch repair deficiency was confirmed in all patients, by PCR or immunohistochemistry. Measured with immunoSEQ multiplex PCR; TCRdb has only the in-frame clones, and not every one. The table lists 130,000 or so clones, approximately 90% of them singletons. V gave up 1 base and J gave up 5 bases, with 15 bases separating them. The germline V gene has CDR1 SGHRS and CDR2 YFSETQ. This CDR3 region has 15 residues. This clone appeared a single time. Its target is unknown. The input for sequencing was peripheral blood, taken 44 weeks after starting pembrolizumab. The sequence was collected from an adult with mismatch repair-deficient cancer. The V call is TRBV5-1, the J call TRBJ2-5, with D possibly matching TRBD1 (6 bases). CDR3 sequence reads: CASSLFPRQGETQYF. The CDR3 nucleotides read TGCGCCAGCAGCTTGTTCCCCCGCCAGGGGGAGACCCAGTACTTC. Combining the CDR3 with reference TRBV5-1 and TRBJ2-5 gives the whole variable domain KAGVTQTPRYLIKTRGQQVTLSCSPISGHRSVSWYQQTPGQGLQFLFEYFSETQRNKGNFPGRFSGRQFSNSRSEMNVSTLELGDSALYLCASSLFPRQGETQYFGPGTRLLVL.